This T cell receptor beta chain was observed in a study of response to subunit inactivated influenza vaccine. Study findings and constraints: Authors suggested few new T cells are recruited by each seasonal influenza vaccination.

This CDR3 contains 13 residues. Germline V lookup: CDR1 LNHDA, CDR2 SQIVND (reference sequence). Trimming removed 0 bases from V and 13 bases from J, with 13 bases in between. Notes on this clonotype: Its antigen is not identified.

Each CDR3 protein gets one entry after TCRdb re-called the RT-PCR reads with MiXCR. Among about 310,000 distinct CDR3 sequences, 20% to 25% were seen once, and the ten largest hold around 9.6%. This sequence joins TRBV19 and TRBJ1-5; D is undetermined. The receptor was derived from a man between 50 and 75 years old who received an inactivated influenza vaccine. The sequences come from PBMCs from blood, collected about 20 months after vaccination. CDR3 sequence (DNA): TGTGCCAGTAGTATAGATCGGAAGGAAAGGCAGCATTTT. Residues: CASSIDRKERQHF.